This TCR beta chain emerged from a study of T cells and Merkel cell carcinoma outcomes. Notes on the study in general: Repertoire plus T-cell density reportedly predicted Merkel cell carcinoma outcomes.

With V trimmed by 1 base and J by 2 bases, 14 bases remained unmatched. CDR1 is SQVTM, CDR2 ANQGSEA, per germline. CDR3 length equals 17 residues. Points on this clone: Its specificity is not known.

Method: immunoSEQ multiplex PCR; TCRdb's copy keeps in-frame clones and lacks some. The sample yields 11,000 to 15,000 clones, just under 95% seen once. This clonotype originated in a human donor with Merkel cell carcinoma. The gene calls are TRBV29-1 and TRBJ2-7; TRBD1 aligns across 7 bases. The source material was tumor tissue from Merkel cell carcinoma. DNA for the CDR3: TGCAGCGTTGAAGGCCTCGTTGGGACAGAGATACCCTACGAGCAGTACTTC. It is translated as CSVEGLVGTEIPYEQYF.